The sequence of this T cell receptor beta chain was determined in a study of blood T cell repertoires in COVID-19. The study assigned cohorts using participant-reported clinical history. The CDR3 has 14 residues. Looked up from germline, CDR1 is GTSNPN and CDR2 is SVGIG (reference sequence). Trimming cost V 3 bases and J 3 bases, with 15 bases left between them. The protocol was immunoSEQ multiplex PCR, while the TCRdb copy is restricted to in-frame clones and leaves out a portion. The data contain around 290,000 clones, around nine tenths of them singletons. The receptor was derived from a woman between 40 and 50 years old who had recovered from COVID-19. Sequences were obtained from PBMCs or T cells enriched from blood (not recorded which). The chain employs TRBV30 and TRBJ2-7; weak D call: TRBD2 (5 bases). The CDR3 bases are TGTGCCTGGAGCCGGGGAACGATCGGCTACGAGCAGTACTTC. It is translated as CAWSRGTIGYEQYF.